This TCR beta chain was observed in a study of OX40 agonist ivuxolimab in advanced cancers. Using immunoSEQ multiplex PCR, the repertoire was profiled, and TCRdb retains in-frame clones only, with some absent. This repertoire shows about 82,000 clones, 92% found once; its top ten account for about 0.61%. V shed 7 bases and J shed 1 base, with 9 bases lying between them. CDR1 MNHEY and CDR2 SMNVEV come from the germline V gene (reference sequence). This CDR3 has 13 residues. The sequence was collected from an adult with an advanced solid tumor such as melanoma, head and neck, liver or kidney cancer. V gene TRBV27 combines with J gene TRBJ2-3, with D unclear. Sequencing used CD4+ or CD8+ T cells sorted from blood, obtained in a trial of the OX40 agonist ivuxolimab. The CDR3 loop is CASNLLGTDTQYF. CDR3 sequence (DNA): TGTGCCAGCAACCTACTCGGCACAGATACGCAGTATTTT.